This T cell receptor (beta chain) comes out of a study of shared clonotypes between healthy human individuals. V was trimmed by 7 bases and J by 8 bases, leaving 9 bases between them. Germline lookup yields CDR1 MNHNY and CDR2 SVGAGI (reference sequence). The CDR3 length is 11 residues. Study results and caveats: Memory subsets had estimated richness that was generally smaller than that of naive subsets.

Every donor was a Caucasian adult from Nashville, Tennessee. From CD4+ cells came CD45RA+ naive and CD45RA-negative memory subsets. The assay was carried out at the deep level. The repertoire was sequenced with immunoSEQ multiplex PCR; TCRdb's copy has only in-frame clones and lacks some. The table has some 1.1 million clones, about 80% seen once. With regard to this clone: Its specificity is unknown.

The sample consisted of memory CD4+ T cells from PBMCs. As for subset: CD45RA-negative fraction. The source of this sequence is a man younger than 30 in good health. Some clones in this sample may be carry-over from other donors' samples. This chain connects TRBV6-6 to TRBJ2-4; D unresolved. The chain's CDR3 is CASKGEDIQYF. The DNA for the CDR3 is TGTGCCAGCAAGGGCGAGGACATTCAGTACTTC.